This T cell receptor beta chain emerged from a study of OX40 agonist ivuxolimab in advanced cancers. The protocol was immunoSEQ multiplex PCR, while the TCRdb copy is restricted to in-frame clones and leaves out a portion. The repertoire holds 30,000 to 35,000 clones, around 80% seen once, with approximately 2.4% in the top ten. The study sampled blood at baseline, cycle 4 day 1, and cycle 7 day 1. Germline assignment: CDR1 SGHTA and CDR2 FQGNSA. The CDR3 is 13 residues long. V shed 4 bases and J shed 7 bases, with 10 bases lying between them. This clone came up once. The antigen is unknown. Whole-study results and caveats: At 0.1 to 3.0 mg/kg, clonal expansion of CD4+ and CD8+ blood T cells had occurred by week 6.

This clonotype was obtained from an adult with an advanced solid tumor such as melanoma, head and neck, liver or kidney cancer. The chain carries TRBV7-2 and TRBJ1-4, with D uncertain. This specimen was CD4+ or CD8+ T cells sorted from blood, taken in a trial of the OX40 agonist ivuxolimab. This chain's CDR3 is CASSSGFSEKLFF. The CDR3 region has the DNA TGTGCCAGCAGCTCGGGCTTTTCTGAAAAACTGTTTTTT.